These 23 T cell receptor beta chains originate from one sample sequenced in a study of human T cells and chemical hapten exposure. Via MiXCR, TCRdb re-called the RACE reads, giving one row per CDR3 protein. Of around 380,000 distinct CDR3 sequences detected, 5.5% appear once; the ten largest clones hold about 8.2%. Time point here: pre-sensitization, week 0. Described treatment: therapeutic diphenylcyclopropenone sensitization with weekly scalp DPC. The sample was whole blood, taken in connection with sensitization to the hapten diphenylcyclopropenone (DPC). The receptor set was obtained from a woman aged 18-29 years with alopecia areata. Some clones in this sample may be carry-over from other donors' samples.

This clonotype was seen a handful of times. This chain links TRBV12-3 or TRBV12-4 with TRBJ2-5; TRBD2 might be the D (5 bases). Trimming removed 2 bases at V and 3 bases at J, with 10 bases between. The CDR3 runs to 14 residues. The CDR3 sequence: CASSLIGSEETQYF. CDR3 nucleotide sequence: TGTGCCAGCAGTTTAATAGGTAGCGAAGAGACCCAGTACTTC.

The rearrangement links TRBV7-2 to TRBJ1-2; D might be TRBD1 (5 bases). Trimming took 5 bases from V and 8 from J, leaving 27 bases between them. The CDR3 runs 17 residues. The V gene's germline CDR1 is SGHTA and CDR2 FQGNSA. DNA of the CDR3: TGTGCCAGCAGCGATCCCCCAGGAGGACACAGTAGGTACGGCTACACCTTC. It encodes CASSDPPGGHSRYGYTF.

This clonotype was detected only a few times. The rearrangement joins TRBV5-6 to TRBJ2-3; D is ambiguous. Germline values: CDR1 SGHDT, CDR2 YYEEEE. This CDR3 is built from 17 residues. V lost 4 bases, J lost 4 bases, and 22 bases lay in between. This CDR3 is CASSPTFRYSRADTQYF. DNA for the CDR3: TGTGCCAGCAGCCCCACGTTCCGGTATTCTCGGGCAGATACGCAGTATTTT.

This chain links TRBV2 with TRBJ2-5, with TRBD2 identical over 7 bases. The CDR3 covers 15 residues. With 4 bases clipped from V and 7 bases from J, the junction kept 12 bases outside the gene matches. Germline loops: CDR1 SNHLY, CDR2 FYNNEI. The CDR3: CASSGELAQGATQYF. The CDR3 DNA reads TGTGCCAGCAGTGGGGAACTAGCGCAAGGAGCGACCCAGTACTTC.

There are many counts of this clonotype. The chain combines TRBV4-2 with TRBJ1-3, with a possible D match to TRBD1 (5 bases). V lost 1 base and J 2 bases, leaving 12 bases between the germline ends. The CDR3 length is 16 residues. CDR1 LGHNA and CDR2 YNFKEQ come from the germline V gene. The CDR3 region has the DNA TGTGCCAGCAGCCAAGTCGGAGAGGGGCCTGGAAACACCATATATTTT. This translates into CASSQVGEGPGNTIYF.

This clonotype has more than one count but fewer than ten. V gene TRBV19 combines with J gene TRBJ1-2; D might be TRBD1 (5 bases). V gave up 6 bases and J gave up 5 bases, with 16 bases separating them. The CDR3 spans 14 residues. CDR1 LNHDA and CDR2 SQIVND come from the germline V gene (reference sequence). CDR3 protein: CASRRAGEGYGYTF. Written as DNA, the CDR3 is TGTGCCAGTAGGCGGGCAGGCGAGGGGTATGGCTACACCTTC.

This clonotype was seen a few times. The V call is TRBV5-6, the J call TRBJ2-4, with 7 bases matching TRBD2. This CDR3 region has 14 residues. Trimming cost V 7 bases and J 8 bases; bases outside gene matches: 12. Per germline, CDR1 SGHDT and CDR2 YYEEEE. CDR3 bases: TGTGCCAGCCTCAAAAGGAGCGGGGAGGACATTCAGTACTTC. Translation gives CASLKRSGEDIQYF.

In this sample, this clonotype turned up a few times. This rearrangement joins TRBV5-6 to TRBJ2-7; D remains ambiguous. Trimming took off 4 bases at V and 4 bases at J, with 21 bases between the two ends. Germline assignment: CDR1 SGHDT and CDR2 YYEEEE. This CDR3 contains 16 residues. Written as DNA, the CDR3 is TGTGCCAGCAGCACTGGGCGGCAAAGGCGGCCTTACGAGCAGTACTTC. Amino acids: CASSTGRQRRPYEQYF.

This clonotype appeared many times. The chain recombines TRBV12-3 or TRBV12-4 with TRBJ1-1, with a possible D match to TRBD1 (6 bases). With 3 bases removed from V and 6 bases from J, the gap between germline ends came to 8 bases. The CDR3 totals 12 residues. Here the CDR3 reads CASSLGGAEAFF. The CDR3, as DNA: TGTGCCAGCAGTTTGGGGGGCGCTGAAGCTTTCTTT.

This chain connects TRBV6-6 to TRBJ1-5; 10 bases fit TRBD1. The trim removed 5 bases at V and 6 bases at J, leaving 4 bases unmatched. The CDR3 runs 14 residues. CDR1 and CDR2 (germline): MNHNY, SVGAGI (reference sequence). The CDR3 DNA is TGTGCCAGCAGTCACGGGACAGGGGTTCAGCCCCAGCATTTT. Protein sequence: CASSHGTGVQPQHF.

About this clonotype: This may stem from a read error, because a much larger clone lies one nucleotide away. This chain links TRBV28 with TRBJ1-5; 8 bases map to TRBD1. With the DNA end fitting TRBJ2-3 better, the J assignment may be wrong. The CDR3 is made up of 13 amino acids. CDR1 is MDHEN, CDR2 SYDVKM, per germline. The chain's CDR3 is CASSSRGRQPQYF. As DNA, the CDR3 is TGTGCCAGCAGTTCCAGGGGGCGGCAGCCCCAGTATTTT.

This clonotype turned up a few times. The chain couples TRBV2 to TRBJ2-5; 9 bases are a match to TRBD2. After removal of 6 bases from V and 2 bases from J, the junction contained 10 bases not matched to a gene. CDR1 is SNHLY, CDR2 FYNNEI, per germline. There are 16 residues in the CDR3. CDR3 protein: CASRVTVAGEQETQYF. Here the CDR3 DNA reads TGTGCCAGCAGGGTGACTGTAGCGGGGGAACAAGAGACCCAGTACTTC. Together with reference TRBV2 and TRBJ2-5, the CDR3 gives the full variable domain: EPEVTQTPSHQVTQMGQEVILRCVPISNHLYFYWYRQILGQKVEFLVSFYNNEISEKSEIFDDQFSVERPDGSNFTLKIRSTKLEDSAMYFCASRVTVAGEQETQYFGPGTRLLVL.

This clonotype was recorded many times. V is TRBV5-1 and J is TRBJ2-3; D assignment may be TRBD1 or TRBD2 (5 bases each). The V end lost 0 bases, the J end lost 4 bases, and 24 bases lay between the germline ends. The CDR3 covers 19 residues. The germline V gene has CDR1 SGHRS and CDR2 YFSETQ. The CDR3 protein is CASSLGGARGSWHADTQYF. In DNA, the CDR3 is TGCGCCAGCAGCTTGGGAGGGGCTAGAGGGAGCTGGCATGCAGATACGCAGTATTTT. Full variable domain (rest looked up from reference TRBV5-1 and TRBJ2-3): KAGVTQTPRYLIKTRGQQVTLSCSPISGHRSVSWYQQTPGQGLQFLFEYFSETQRNKGNFPGRFSGRQFSNSRSEMNVSTLELGDSALYLCASSLGGARGSWHADTQYFGPGTRLTVL.

This clonotype has just a few counts. The V and J genes are TRBV7-9 and TRBJ1-6; perhaps TRBD1 as D (6 bases). The CDR3 covers 14 residues. Trimming stripped 5 bases from V and 9 bases from J, with 14 bases between. Germline CDR1 reads SEHNR; CDR2 reads FQNEAQ (reference sequence). CDR3 nucleotide sequence: TGTGCCAGCAGCCTGGGGACATCCTTTTCACCCCTCCACTTT. It codes for CASSLGTSFSPLHF.

J is TRBJ2-3 and V is TRBV24-1; D not certain. CDR1 KGHDR and CDR2 SFDVKD come from the germline V gene. V lost 2 bases and J lost 4, with 12 bases in between. The CDR3 runs to 15 residues. The DNA of the CDR3 is TGTGCCACCAGTGATTCAACCTTTGGGCCAGATACGCAGTATTTT. Protein: CATSDSTFGPDTQYF.

This clonotype was observed a handful of times. The CDR3 DNA is TGCAGTGCTAGAGCGGGGGGGCCGGGCAATGAGCAGTTCTTC. Translating gives CSARAGGPGNEQFF. The chain joins TRBV20-1 to TRBJ2-1, with 8 nucleotides matching TRBD2. The V gene end was trimmed by 1 base and the J gene end by 6 bases; junction bases not matched to a gene: 5. Germline V gene sequence: CDR1 DFQATT, CDR2 SNEGSKA (reference sequence). The length of the CDR3 is 14 residues.

V usage is TRBV12-3 or TRBV12-4 and J usage is TRBJ1-4, with 8 positions matching TRBD1. Trimming removed 5 bases from V and 7 bases from J; junction bases left unmatched: 9. This CDR3 contains 15 residues. The CDR3 sequence: CASSQGQGRGEKLFF. The CDR3 nucleotides are TGTGCCAGCAGTCAAGGACAGGGTCGGGGTGAAAAACTGTTTTTT.

This clonotype has at least ten counts. The chain is built from TRBV7-2 and TRBJ2-1; D possibly corresponds to TRBD1 (6 bases). The CDR3 runs to 14 residues. V was shortened by 3 bases and J by 7 bases, with 13 bases between the two germline ends. Germline CDR1 reads SGHTA; CDR2 reads FQGNSA. The CDR3 reads CASSLAGAKNEQFF. CDR3 bases: TGTGCCAGCAGCTTGGCAGGGGCCAAGAATGAGCAGTTCTTC.

This clonotype was observed at least ten times. The genes are TRBV7-2 and TRBJ1-4; the match to TRBD1 covers 7 bases. The trim removed 4 bases at V and 7 bases at J, leaving 3 bases unmatched. The CDR3 extends over 13 amino acids. Germline loops: CDR1 SGHTA, CDR2 FQGNSA. Written as DNA, the CDR3 is TGTGCCAGCAGCTCGAACAGGGGTGAAAAACTGTTTTTT. It codes for CASSSNRGEKLFF.

This clonotype was seen repeatedly, ten times or more. In nucleotides, the CDR3 is TGTGCCAGCAGTCCCCATGCCTCTGGGGCCAACGTCCTGACTTTC. Protein product: CASSPHASGANVLTF. The rearrangement links TRBV7-2 to TRBJ2-6; D gene uncertain. Per germline, CDR1 SGHTA and CDR2 FQGNSA. The CDR3 extends over 15 amino acids. V was pared by 6 bases and J by 0 bases, with 9 bases between.

The chain recombines TRBV4-1 with TRBJ2-7, with TRBD1 matching over 9 bases. The CDR3 runs to 17 residues. J was trimmed by 3 bases and V by 1 base; bases with no gene match: 10. In germline, CDR1 is MGHRA, CDR2 YSYEKL. The DNA of the CDR3 is TGCGCCAGCAGCCAAGTTTATACGGGACAGGGAATCTACGAGCAGTACTTC. Its protein product is CASSQVYTGQGIYEQYF.

V is TRBV5-4 and J is TRBJ1-2; tentative D call: TRBD1 (6 bases). V was trimmed by 6 bases and J by 2 bases, leaving 14 bases between them. Germline V gene data show CDR1 as SGHNT and CDR2 as YYREEE (reference sequence). The CDR3 consists of 14 residues. The CDR3 sequence is CASTAGAVNYGYTF. In nucleotides, the CDR3 is TGTGCCAGCACGGCAGGGGCTGTGAACTATGGCTACACCTTC.

This clonotype was seen repeatedly, ten times or more. Written as DNA, the CDR3 is TGTGCCAGCAGTGAGCCCGGACTAGCGGGGGGGCGGAATGAGCAGTTCTTC. It specifies CASSEPGLAGGRNEQFF. The J gene is TRBJ2-1, the V gene TRBV25-1, with 15 bases fitting TRBD2. CDR3 size: 17 residues. Germline V CDR1 and CDR2: MGHDK, SYGVNS. V dropped 3 bases and J dropped 7; count of bases not matched to a gene: 7.